This T cell receptor (beta chain) appears in the sequencing data of a study of response to subunit inactivated influenza vaccine (dated by TCRdb to the late 2010s). Concerning the study at large: Deep quantitative profiling of the T cell receptor repertoire was used in the study to follow responses to a trivalent subunit inactivated influenza vaccine.

The library was obtained by RT-PCR. Sequencing took place on an Illumina HiSeq 2500. Using fastp at Q25 and MiXCR, TCRdb reprocessed the public reads and kept productive beta chains. Each record represents a unique CDR3 protein, reported with the most common genes and DNA among its rows. Here the sample has under 550,000 distinct CDR3 sequences; roughly 7.9% occur a single time. Around 14% of the sample goes to the ten largest clones. On this clonotype itself: This receptor's antigen is unknown. Base qualities are not provided; no much larger clone lies one nucleotide away.

From a lookup of the germline V gene, CDR1 and CDR2 are SGHRS and YFSETQ. Including cysteine and phenylalanine, the CDR3 has 17 amino acids. The only DNA kept is the CDR3, 51 bases in frame from the first base. Trimming at the junction amounts to 4 bases on V and 0 bases on J, and the germline ends lie 18 bases apart. Broad study findings and their caveats: The authors suggested that each seasonal influenza vaccination may recruit only a limited number of new T cells.

Recombination linked TRBV5-1 to TRBJ2-3; the D gene is perhaps TRBD2, on 6 matching bases. Sequences were derived from PBMCs from blood, sampled around 25 months after vaccination. The clonotype was recovered from a man between 50 and 75 years old who received an inactivated influenza vaccine. Donor details come from another sample of the same person, matched by shared clones. The nucleotides are TGCGCCAGCAGCGGTGCGCGGGGTTTAACTAGCACAGATACGCAGTATTTT. Its translation is CASSGARGLTSTDTQYF.